Sequencing of this TCR beta chain was carried out in a study of shared clonotypes between healthy human individuals (dated by TCRdb to about 2020). The study in broad terms: A few men and a couple of women, aged 18 to 49 years, made up the cohort. For each donor, CD4 naive and CD4 memory were each given three plates, CD8 naive was given two plates, and CD8 memory was given one plate. Blood TCR repertoires of several healthy adults were deeply sequenced to estimate repertoire size and the extent of clonotype sharing between individuals. To increase sequencing depth and limit assay-specific biases, TCR repertoire library preparation and sequencing were carried out by different laboratories using diverse techniques. Between about 0.9 and 8.9 billion PBMCs per donor were obtained by leukapheresis. What the study reported, not specific to this receptor: Across a few donors, about 5.2% of naive CD4, 3.5% of naive CD8, 2.3% of memory CD4, and around 0.4% of memory CD8 clonotypes were shared. The small number of donors limited the genetic and exposure-history diversity represented. Incomplete sequencing was indicated by rarefaction of sorted-subset datasets, despite the large sequencing depth. Clonotypes shared by all four sorted-subset donors showed higher generation probabilities than non-shared clonotypes. Pairwise subsampling led to the expectation that sequencing depth would affect the degree of clonotype sharing among donors. Only blood was sampled, and tissue TCR repertoires likely differ from those in blood. Naive subsets generally had larger estimated clonotype richness than memory subsets did.

Donors were healthy HIV-negative adults with no recently reported acute infections or vaccinations. All donors were Caucasian adults living in Nashville, Tennessee, USA. CD4+ T cells were enriched through magnetic negative selection, after which naive cells were positively selected on CD45RA and the remaining negative fraction served as the memory subset. Blood was collected by leukapheresis, and PBMCs were isolated by Ficoll-Histopaque density gradient centrifugation and then cryopreserved in liquid nitrogen vapor phase. Analytical flow cytometry was used to check the purity and quantity of every magnetically sorted T cell population. From each sorted fraction, genomic DNA was isolated and quantified by UV absorbance on a Nanodrop 2000c. Using the deep immunoSEQ assay, TCR CDR3 regions were amplified from genomic DNA by multiplex PCR. Extracted genomic DNA from each cell subset was distributed evenly across all wells of several immunoSEQ 96-well plates, and each plate was treated as a replicate. For sorted subsets, about 200 ng genomic DNA, equal to 25,000 to 35,000 T cell genomes, was loaded into each replicate PCR. The purified libraries were quantified using a Qubit 3.0 fluorometer, sized with a Bioanalyzer 2100, and then quantified again using the KAPA Library Quantification kit. Each immunoSEQ 96-well plate was sequenced on its own single-read 150-cycle Illumina NextSeq 550 flow cell. On the authors' methods: Because the immunoSEQ output held only junctional sequences and lacked quality scores, the filtering could not match the filtering applied to full-length reads. Sequences were annotated with PyIR, a Python wrapper for IgBLAST v1.9, and V/J genes and CDR3 were assigned using IMGT germline references. Reads were removed for weak V/J assignments (E-value above 1e-6), missing CDR3, stop codons, out-of-frame junctions, or ambiguous translated residues. V3J clonotypes were defined as sequences sharing an identical inferred V gene, J gene, and CDR3 amino acid sequence. The percentage overlap between two repertoires was calculated by dividing the number of shared unique clonotypes by the size of the smaller repertoire. Repertoire richness was assessed with RTK rarefaction, the Chao1 estimator, and Recon v2.1 estimates of unobserved clonotypes. OLGA was used to compute generation probabilities for all TCRbeta clonotypes that the gDNA method yielded from a handful of donors. The immuneACCESS repertoire file appears here via TCRdb, limited to in-frame rearrangements. These files lack a portion of the clones; in checked studies, under half of the deficit traces to unresolved V genes, and the cause of the others is not known. Clonal size and the V and J genes are those of that table, whereas D and trimming came from the DNA. The sample table contains 2 million to 2.5 million clones; only one count was recorded for approximately 96% of them. Around 0.13% of the sample lies in the top ten.

Concerning this clone: Its recognized antigen is unknown. No base-level quality is on record; no much larger clone is a single base apart.

Sequences KGHSH (CDR1) and LQKENI (CDR2) are obtained from the germline V gene. Taken from cysteine to phenylalanine, the CDR3 has 14 residues. Left in the record is the CDR3 DNA by itself, 42 bases read in frame from the first base. At the junction V is shortened by 0 bases and J by 1 base, with 7 bases in between. The TCR sequence derives from a man between 18 and 29 years old in good health. The sequence joins TRBV18 to TRBJ2-7, and perhaps TRBD1 as D gene, on 5 matching bases. The specimen was naive CD4+ T cells sorted from blood. The sample's cell subset or site label, in plain terms: CD45RA+ positively selected. At the DNA level, the sequence is TGTGCCAGCTCACCACCGAAGGGGTCCTACGAGCAGTACTTC. It translates to CASSPPKGSYEQYF.